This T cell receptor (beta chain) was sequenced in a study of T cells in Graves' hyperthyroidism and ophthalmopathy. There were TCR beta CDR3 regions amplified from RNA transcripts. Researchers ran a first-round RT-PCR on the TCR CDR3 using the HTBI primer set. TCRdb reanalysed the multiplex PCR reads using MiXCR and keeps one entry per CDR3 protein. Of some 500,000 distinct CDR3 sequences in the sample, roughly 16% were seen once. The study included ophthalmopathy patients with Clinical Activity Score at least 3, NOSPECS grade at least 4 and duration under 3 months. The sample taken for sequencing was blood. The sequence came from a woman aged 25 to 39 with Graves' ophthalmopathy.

The CDR3 DNA reads TGTGCCAGCAGCCGACGGACAGGGCGGGTCGGTAATGAAAAACTGTTTTTT. It translates to CASSRRTGRVGNEKLFF. The chain recombines TRBV14 with TRBJ1-4, with 8 bases identical to TRBD1. The V gene's germline CDR1 is SGHDN and CDR2 FVKESK. V gave up 4 bases and J gave up 4 bases; unmatched junction bases: 11. The CDR3 sequence is 17 residues long.